Below are 28 T cell receptor beta chains sequenced from a single sample in a study of identical twins. TCRdb reprocessed the 5' RACE reads with MiXCR, giving one entry per CDR3 protein. The table has under 500,000 distinct CDR3 sequences, 13% to 15% seen once. The same sample was also studied in work on yellow fever vaccine responses in identical twins.

Sequencing used CD4+ T cells sorted from blood. The source is a woman between 18 and 29 years old in good health.

V and J are TRBV5-6 and TRBJ2-5; D not certain. The CDR3 runs to 18 residues. Trimming removed 4 bases from V and 0 bases from J, with 22 bases in between. Germline V gene lookup returns CDR1 SGHDT and CDR2 YYEEEE. DNA of the CDR3: TGTGCCAGCAGCCTTGAAAACGCCATTACCACTTACCAAGAGACCCAGTACTTC. Translated, it gives CASSLENAITTYQETQYF.

V usage is TRBV27 and J usage is TRBJ2-3; 7 nucleotides align to TRBD2. V lost 2 bases and J lost 2; bases outside the gene matches: 4. The CDR3 contains 15 residues. From germline, CDR1 is MNHEY and CDR2 SMNVEV (reference sequence). The CDR3 is CASSLAGAVTDTQYF. In nucleotides, the CDR3 is TGTGCCAGCAGTTTAGCGGGAGCCGTCACAGATACGCAGTATTTT.

This clonotype was seen a few times. J is TRBJ2-7 and V is TRBV5-1; D remains ambiguous. V was trimmed by 0 bases and J by 2 bases, leaving 12 bases between them. The CDR3 loop spans 15 amino acids. The V gene's germline CDR1 is SGHRS and CDR2 YFSETQ. In DNA form, the CDR3 reads TGCGCCAGCAGCTTGGAAATAGGGATCGCCTACGAGCAGTACTTC. Its translation is CASSLEIGIAYEQYF.

The J gene is TRBJ1-1, the V gene TRBV5-1; TRBD1 is a possible D gene (6 bases). Between the trimmed V and J ends, which lost 3 bases and 6 bases, there was a span of 15 bases. In germline, CDR1 is SGHRS, CDR2 YFSETQ. The length of the CDR3 is 14 residues. For the CDR3, the DNA is TGCGCCAGCAGCTCGGAACGGACAGTCTCTGAAGCTTTCTTT. It translates to CASSSERTVSEAFF.

This sequence joins TRBV6-1 and TRBJ2-5; D is tentatively TRBD1 or TRBD2 (5 bases each). CDR1 is MNHNS and CDR2 is SASEGT in the germline V gene. The V gene lost 3 bases and the J gene lost 4 bases, with 18 bases spanning the gap. This CDR3 comprises 16 residues. CDR3 sequence reads: CASSERGATTPETQYF. The CDR3 DNA reads as TGTGCCAGCAGTGAGAGAGGGGCCACGACGCCAGAGACCCAGTACTTC.

The rearrangement uses TRBV7-2 and TRBJ2-1; D is undetermined. Per the germline V gene, CDR1 is SGHTA and CDR2 is FQGNSA. CDR3 length equals 15 residues. The V end lost 5 bases, the J end lost 1 base, and 12 bases lay between the germline ends. In DNA, the CDR3 is TGTGCCAGCAGCCCCCTAACCCCTTCCTACAATGAGCAGTTCTTC. Its translation is CASSPLTPSYNEQFF.

The rearrangement joins TRBV20-1 to TRBJ2-1, with D possibly TRBD2 on 5 matching bases. With 1 base removed from V and 4 bases from J, the gap between germline ends came to 17 bases. CDR3 length: 16 residues. Germline V gene data show CDR1 as DFQATT and CDR2 as SNEGSKA (reference sequence). The CDR3 DNA is TGCAGTGCTAGAGGAGGGAATCTAGGGTTGTACAATGAGCAGTTCTTC. It codes for CSARGGNLGLYNEQFF.

The rearrangement links TRBV5-1 to TRBJ2-7; 13 nucleotides agree with TRBD2. From germline, CDR1 is SGHRS and CDR2 YFSETQ. V trimming: 3 bases; J trimming: 3 bases; junction bases outside the gene matches: 3. This CDR3 region has 15 residues. CDR3 bases: TGCGCCAGCAGCTCGGGACTAGCGGGAAACTACGAGCAGTACTTC. As protein: CASSSGLAGNYEQYF.

This clonotype was seen more than once but under ten times. The V and J genes are TRBV5-1 and TRBJ2-5; 8 nucleotides agree with TRBD2. Per the germline V gene, CDR1 is SGHRS and CDR2 is YFSETQ. Germline trimming cut 1 base from V and 4 bases from J; bases unmatched to any gene: 9. The CDR3 totals 16 residues. The CDR3 DNA follows: TGCGCCAGCAGCTTGACGGGGGGGCAAGTTCGAGAGACCCAGTACTTC. It codes for CASSLTGGQVRETQYF.

V usage is TRBV20-1 and J usage is TRBJ1-6; D is uncertain. This CDR3 region has 16 residues. CDR1 DFQATT and CDR2 SNEGSKA come from the germline V gene (reference sequence). V was trimmed by 6 bases and J by 0 bases, leaving 15 bases between them. The CDR3 DNA reads TGCAGTGCGCGGGTCAGTCCTAGCTCCTATAATTCACCCCTCCACTTT. It codes for CSARVSPSSYNSPLHF.

This clonotype was seen many times. The genes are TRBV5-1 and TRBJ2-7, with D possibly being TRBD2 (6 bases). The ends were cut back, 3 bases at V and 0 bases at J, with 10 bases in the middle. The CDR3 has 14 amino acids. Germline lookup yields CDR1 SGHRS and CDR2 YFSETQ. The CDR3 spells CASSSAGGSYEQYF. CDR3 sequence (DNA): TGCGCCAGCAGCTCCGCCGGGGGCTCCTACGAGCAGTACTTC.

This clonotype was seen more than once but under ten times. The chain employs TRBV11-2 and TRBJ2-3; 8 bases are a match to TRBD1. J lost 4 bases, V lost 5 bases, and 8 bases had no gene match. Germline V gives CDR1 SGHAT, CDR2 FQNNGV. The CDR3 loop spans 15 amino acids. The CDR3 DNA reads as TGTGCCAGCAGCGAAGACAGGGGTGGCGCAGATACGCAGTATTTT. It encodes CASSEDRGGADTQYF.

This clonotype has more than one count but fewer than ten. CDR3 sequence (DNA): TGCGCCAGCAGCCCGACAGGAGGGTTGAACACTGAAGCTTTCTTT. Amino acid sequence: CASSPTGGLNTEAFF. The chain links TRBV4-1 to TRBJ1-1; TRBD1 might be the D (6 bases). V was clipped by 4 bases and J by 0 bases, with 12 bases between them. This CDR3 comprises 15 residues. CDR1 is MGHRA, CDR2 YSYEKL, per germline.

The table lists this clonotype with many counts. J is TRBJ2-2 and V is TRBV12-3 or TRBV12-4; a possible D gene is TRBD1 (6 bases). V was pared by 4 bases and J by 3 bases, with 15 bases between. There are 16 residues in the CDR3. The CDR3: CASSSGRGQYTGELFF. DNA of the CDR3: TGTGCCAGCAGTTCCGGCCGTGGACAGTACACCGGGGAGCTGTTTTTT.

This clonotype appeared a few times. The chain employs TRBV6-2 or TRBV6-3 and TRBJ2-7, with D unclear. Trimming pared 10 bases from V and 6 bases from J, leaving 16 bases between. CDR1 is MNHEY and CDR2 is SVGEGT in the germline V gene. The CDR3 runs 12 residues. The CDR3 region is CAIAETTSEQYF. In DNA, the CDR3 is TGTGCCATCGCGGAGACCACGTCCGAGCAGTACTTC.

The gene calls are TRBV11-2 and TRBJ2-2, with unresolved D. The CDR3 extends over 13 amino acids. V lost 5 bases, J lost 8 bases, and 12 bases lay in between. The V gene's germline CDR1 is SGHAT and CDR2 FQNNGV. CDR3 bases: TGTGCCAGCAGCCCGGGCAGGTCTGGGGAGCTGTTTTTT. It is translated as CASSPGRSGELFF.

The chain couples TRBV5-1 to TRBJ2-5; possibly TRBD1 for D (5 bases). The CDR3 is 14 amino acids. Deletions cut 0 bases from V and 4 bases from J, with 10 bases between. Looked up from germline, CDR1 is SGHRS and CDR2 is YFSETQ. The CDR3 coding sequence is TGCGCCAGCAGCTTGGAAGGGGCAGCAGAGACCCAGTACTTC. It encodes CASSLEGAAETQYF.

At least ten counts were recorded for this clonotype. The CDR3 region has the DNA TGCAGCGCCCTGCCCGGGGATACGCAGTATTTT. Amino acids: CSALPGDTQYF. The chain carries TRBV29-1 and TRBJ2-3; D is unresolved. Germline CDR1 is SQVTM and CDR2 is ANQGSEA. CDR3 size: 11 residues. V was pared by 7 bases and J by 6 bases, with 11 bases between.

This clonotype was observed many times. The chain joins TRBV27 to TRBJ2-1; no firm D call. V lost 4 bases, J lost 8 bases, and 12 bases lay in between. Germline loops: CDR1 MNHEY, CDR2 SMNVEV (reference sequence). The CDR3 length is 13 residues. The CDR3 nucleotides read TGTGCCAGCAGTTCCGGTAGCTTGTATGAGCAGTTCTTC. Protein: CASSSGSLYEQFF.

In its sample, this clonotype was seen a few times. The chain has TRBV7-2 and TRBJ2-4, with D hard to call. The ends were cut back, 4 bases at V and 11 bases at J, with 12 bases in the middle. Germline V lookup: CDR1 SGHTA, CDR2 FQGNSA. CDR3 length: 12 amino acids. The CDR3 DNA reads as TGTGCCAGCAGCTCCAACCCCCCCCTTCAGTACTTC. This encodes CASSSNPPLQYF.

The genes are TRBV6-2 or TRBV6-3 and TRBJ1-5; D is unclear. The CDR3 is 12 residues long. Per germline, CDR1 MNHEY and CDR2 SVGEGT. V was trimmed by 8 bases and J by 9 bases, leaving 14 bases between them. CDR3 sequence: CASAPSLAPQHF. In nucleotides, the CDR3 is TGTGCCAGCGCCCCCTCGCTCGCGCCCCAGCATTTT.

The chain combines TRBV12-3 or TRBV12-4 with TRBJ2-5, with TRBD2 matching 7 bases. The CDR3 totals 14 residues. V shed 5 bases, J shed 3 bases, and the junction held 6 bases outside the gene matches. The CDR3 reads CASSRNGLEETQYF. The DNA of the CDR3 is TGTGCCAGCAGTCGAAATGGACTAGAAGAGACCCAGTACTTC.

To note about this clonotype: This may arise from a read error, as a much more abundant clone is one base away. The chain couples TRBV5-1 to TRBJ2-1; TRBD2 aligns across 9 bases. Germline V gives CDR1 SGHRS, CDR2 YFSETQ. The CDR3 is 16 residues long. DNA for the CDR3: TGCGCCAGCCGCTTGGCGGGAGGGGGTTGCTACAATGAGCAGTTCTTC. Protein sequence: CASRLAGGGCYNEQFF.

This chain links TRBV12-3 or TRBV12-4 with TRBJ2-7, with TRBD2 identical over 10 bases. The CDR3 contains 16 residues. The ends lost 6 bases at V and 5 bases at J; junction bases unmatched: 13. CDR3 loop: CASRIQLAGKSDEQYF. The CDR3 DNA reads as TGTGCCAGCAGAATACAACTAGCGGGAAAGTCAGACGAGCAGTACTTC.

In this sample, this clonotype turned up many times. This chain uses TRBV12-3 or TRBV12-4 with TRBJ1-1; TRBD1 aligns across 9 bases. The CDR3 sequence is 13 residues long. With 6 bases clipped from V and 4 bases from J, the junction kept 3 bases outside the gene matches. As DNA, the CDR3 is TGTGCCAGCAGCCTGGACAGGGGCACTGAAGCTTTCTTT. This gives the protein CASSLDRGTEAFF.

This clonotype was counted between two and nine times. This chain's CDR3 is CASSEGTSGRSSTDTQYF. The CDR3 DNA sequence: TGTGCCAGCAGTGAAGGAACTAGCGGGAGGTCGAGCACAGATACGCAGTATTTT. The chain employs TRBV25-1 and TRBJ2-3; 12 bases match TRBD2. Germline V gene data show CDR1 as MGHDK and CDR2 as SYGVNS. The CDR3 loop spans 18 amino acids. Trimming cost V 2 bases and J 0 bases; bases outside gene matches: 6. Full variable domain (outside the CDR3, taken from reference TRBV25-1 and TRBJ2-3): EADIYQTPRYLVIGTGKKITLECSQTMGHDKMYWYQQDPGMELHLIHYSYGVNSTEKGDLSSESTVSRIRTEHFPLTLESARPSHTSQYLCASSEGTSGRSSTDTQYFGPGTRLTVL.

V gene TRBV6-1 combines with J gene TRBJ2-7; TRBD2 agrees at 15 bases. Germline CDR1 is MNHNS and CDR2 is SASEGT. Trimming removed 6 bases from V and 6 bases from J; junction bases left unmatched: 3. This CDR3 comprises 14 residues. CDR3 nucleotides: TGTGCCAGCAGGGGACTAGCGGGAGGAACCGAGCAGTACTTC. Translated: CASRGLAGGTEQYF.

This clonotype has at least ten counts. J is TRBJ2-2 and V is TRBV12-3 or TRBV12-4, with D tentatively TRBD2 (7 bases). This CDR3 contains 14 residues. V dropped 6 bases and J dropped 7 bases, with 15 bases sitting between them. CDR3 nucleotides: TGTGCCAGCAGCTATATAGGGGGGGTCGGGGAGCTGTTTTTT. The encoded protein is CASSYIGGVGELFF.